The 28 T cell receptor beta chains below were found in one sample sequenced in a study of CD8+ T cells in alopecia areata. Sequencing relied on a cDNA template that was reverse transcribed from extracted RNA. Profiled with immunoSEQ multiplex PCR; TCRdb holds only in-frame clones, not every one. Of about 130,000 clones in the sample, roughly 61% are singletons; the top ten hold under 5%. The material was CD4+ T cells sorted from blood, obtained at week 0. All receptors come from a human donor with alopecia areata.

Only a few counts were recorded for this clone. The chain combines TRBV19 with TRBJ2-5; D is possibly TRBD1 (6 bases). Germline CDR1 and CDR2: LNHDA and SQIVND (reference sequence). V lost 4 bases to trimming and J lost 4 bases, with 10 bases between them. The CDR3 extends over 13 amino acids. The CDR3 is CASSRPGAETQYF. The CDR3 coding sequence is TGTGCCAGTAGTAGACCAGGGGCAGAGACCCAGTACTTC.

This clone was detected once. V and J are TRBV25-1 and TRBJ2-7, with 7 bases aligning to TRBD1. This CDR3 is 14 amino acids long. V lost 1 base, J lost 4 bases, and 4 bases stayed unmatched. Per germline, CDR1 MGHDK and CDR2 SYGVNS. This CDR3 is CASSELYRGYEQYF. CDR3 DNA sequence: TGTGCCAGCAGTGAATTGTACAGGGGATACGAGCAGTACTTC.

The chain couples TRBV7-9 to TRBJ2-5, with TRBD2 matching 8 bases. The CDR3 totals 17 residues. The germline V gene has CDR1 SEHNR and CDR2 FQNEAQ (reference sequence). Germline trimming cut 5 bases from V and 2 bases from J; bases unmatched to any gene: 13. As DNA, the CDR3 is TGTGCCAGCAGCCTGCAACCTCGAGCGGGAGAACAAGAGACCCAGTACTTC. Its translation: CASSLQPRAGEQETQYF.

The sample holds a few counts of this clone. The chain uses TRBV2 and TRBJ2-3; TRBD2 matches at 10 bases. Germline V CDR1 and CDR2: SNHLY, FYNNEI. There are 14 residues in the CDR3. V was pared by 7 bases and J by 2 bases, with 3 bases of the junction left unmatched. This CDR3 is CASMLAGDTDTQYF. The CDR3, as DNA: TGTGCCAGCATGCTAGCGGGGGACACAGATACGCAGTATTTT.

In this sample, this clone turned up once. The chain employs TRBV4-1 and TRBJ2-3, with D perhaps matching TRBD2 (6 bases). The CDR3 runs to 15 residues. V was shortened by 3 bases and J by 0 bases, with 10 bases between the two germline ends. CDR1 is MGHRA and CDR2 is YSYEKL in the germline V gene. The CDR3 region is CASSQTRLSTDTQYF. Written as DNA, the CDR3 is TGCGCCAGCAGCCAGACTAGACTCAGCACAGATACGCAGTATTTT.

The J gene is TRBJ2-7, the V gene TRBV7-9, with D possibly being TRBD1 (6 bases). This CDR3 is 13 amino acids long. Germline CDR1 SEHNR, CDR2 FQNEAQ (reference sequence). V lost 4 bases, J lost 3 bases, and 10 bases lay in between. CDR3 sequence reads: CASSSLDSYEQYF. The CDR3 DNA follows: TGTGCCAGCAGCTCCTTGGACAGCTACGAGCAGTACTTC.

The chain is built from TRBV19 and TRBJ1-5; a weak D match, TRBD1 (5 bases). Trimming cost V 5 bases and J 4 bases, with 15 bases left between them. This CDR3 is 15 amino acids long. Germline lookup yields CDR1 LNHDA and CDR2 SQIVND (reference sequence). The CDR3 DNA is TGTGCCAGTAGTGGGGGGTCCACGTTTAATCAGCCCCAGCATTTT. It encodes CASSGGSTFNQPQHF.

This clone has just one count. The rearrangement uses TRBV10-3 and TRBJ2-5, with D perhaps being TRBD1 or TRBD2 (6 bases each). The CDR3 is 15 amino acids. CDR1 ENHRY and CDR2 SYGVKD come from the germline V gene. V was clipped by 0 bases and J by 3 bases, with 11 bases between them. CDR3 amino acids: CAISESWRGKETQYF. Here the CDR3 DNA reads TGTGCCATCAGTGAGTCCTGGAGGGGGAAAGAGACCCAGTACTTC.

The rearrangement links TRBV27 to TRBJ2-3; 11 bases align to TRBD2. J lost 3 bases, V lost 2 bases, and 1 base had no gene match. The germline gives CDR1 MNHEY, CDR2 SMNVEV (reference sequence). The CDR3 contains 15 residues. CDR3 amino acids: CASSLGTSGTDTQYF. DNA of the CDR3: TGTGCCAGCAGTTTAGGGACTAGCGGTACAGATACGCAGTATTTT.

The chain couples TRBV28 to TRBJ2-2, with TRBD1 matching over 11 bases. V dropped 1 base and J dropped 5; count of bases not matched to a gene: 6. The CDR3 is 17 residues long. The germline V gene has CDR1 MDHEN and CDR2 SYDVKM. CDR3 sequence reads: CASSLFGQGANTGELFF. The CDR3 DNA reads TGTGCCAGCAGTTTATTCGGACAGGGGGCTAATACCGGGGAGCTGTTTTTT.

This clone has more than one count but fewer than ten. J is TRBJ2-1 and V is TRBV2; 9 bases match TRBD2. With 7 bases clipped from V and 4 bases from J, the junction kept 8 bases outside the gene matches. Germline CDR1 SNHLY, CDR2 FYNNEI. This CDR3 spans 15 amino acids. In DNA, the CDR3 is TGTGCCAGCAACCCACTAGCGGGTGTGTACAATGAGCAGTTCTTC. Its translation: CASNPLAGVYNEQFF.

The CDR3 sequence is CASSLLASETQYF. Written as DNA, the CDR3 is TGTGCCAGCAGCCTACTAGCGTCGGAGACCCAGTACTTC. The chain couples TRBV7-3 to TRBJ2-5; TRBD2 matches 7 bases. The V segment lost 5 bases and the J segment 5 bases; nucleotides outside the gene matches: 5. The length of the CDR3 is 13 residues. CDR1 is SGHTA and CDR2 is FQGTGA in the germline V gene. Full variable domain (outside the CDR3, taken from reference TRBV7-3 and TRBJ2-5): GAGVSQTPSNKVTEKGKYVELRCDPISGHTALYWYRQSLGQGPEFLIYFQGTGAADDSGLPNDRFFAVRPEGSVSTLKIQRTERGDSAVYLCASSLLASETQYFGPGTRLLVL.

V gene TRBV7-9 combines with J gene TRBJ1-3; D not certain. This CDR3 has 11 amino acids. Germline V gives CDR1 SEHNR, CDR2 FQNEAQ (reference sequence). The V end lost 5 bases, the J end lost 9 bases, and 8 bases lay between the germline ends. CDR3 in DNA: TGTGCCAGCAGCCCGCCAGGCACCATATATTTT. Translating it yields CASSPPGTIYF.

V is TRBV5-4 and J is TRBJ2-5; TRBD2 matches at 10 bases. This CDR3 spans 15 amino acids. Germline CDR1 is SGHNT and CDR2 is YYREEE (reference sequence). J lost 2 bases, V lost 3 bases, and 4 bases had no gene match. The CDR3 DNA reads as TGTGCCAGCAGCTGGGCTAGCGGGAGTCAAGAGACCCAGTACTTC. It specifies CASSWASGSQETQYF.

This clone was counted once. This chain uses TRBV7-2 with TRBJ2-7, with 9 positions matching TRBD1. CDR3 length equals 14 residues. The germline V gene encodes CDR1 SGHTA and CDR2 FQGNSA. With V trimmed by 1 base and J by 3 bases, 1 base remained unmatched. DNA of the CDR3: TGTGCCAGCAGCTTAGGGGGACAGGGCTACGAGCAGTACTTC. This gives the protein CASSLGGQGYEQYF.

CDR3 region: CASSLAVGDRGSREQFF. In DNA form, the CDR3 reads TGTGCCAGCAGCTTAGCTGTTGGGGACAGGGGATCCCGTGAGCAGTTCTTC. This chain links TRBV11-2 with TRBJ2-1, with 10 bases identical to TRBD1. The length of the CDR3 is 17 residues. The germline gives CDR1 SGHAT, CDR2 FQNNGV. With V trimmed by 1 base and J by 9 bases, 12 bases remained unmatched.

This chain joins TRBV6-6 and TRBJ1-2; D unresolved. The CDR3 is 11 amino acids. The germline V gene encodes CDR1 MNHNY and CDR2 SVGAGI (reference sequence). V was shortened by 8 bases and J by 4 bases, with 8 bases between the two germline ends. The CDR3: CASGLGYGYTF. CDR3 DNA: TGTGCCAGCGGTTTAGGCTATGGCTACACCTTC.

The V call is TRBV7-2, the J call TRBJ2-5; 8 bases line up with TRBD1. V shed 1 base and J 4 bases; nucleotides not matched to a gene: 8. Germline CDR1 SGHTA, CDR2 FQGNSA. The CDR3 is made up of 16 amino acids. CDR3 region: CASSLGPGRGPETQYF. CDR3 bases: TGTGCCAGCAGCTTAGGCCCTGGCAGGGGGCCAGAGACCCAGTACTTC.

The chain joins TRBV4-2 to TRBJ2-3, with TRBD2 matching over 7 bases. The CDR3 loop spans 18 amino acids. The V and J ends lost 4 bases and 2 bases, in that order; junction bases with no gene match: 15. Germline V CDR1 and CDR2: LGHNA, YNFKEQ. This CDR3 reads CASSPHGAGPTYTDTQYF. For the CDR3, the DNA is TGTGCCAGCAGCCCCCACGGAGCGGGACCGACCTACACAGATACGCAGTATTTT.

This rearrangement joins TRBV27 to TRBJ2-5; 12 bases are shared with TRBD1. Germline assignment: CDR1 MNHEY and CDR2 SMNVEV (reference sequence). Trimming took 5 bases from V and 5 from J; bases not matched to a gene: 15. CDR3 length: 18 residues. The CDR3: CASSRLFRDRGRVETQYF. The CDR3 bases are TGTGCCAGCAGTCGCTTATTCCGGGACAGGGGGCGTGTGGAGACCCAGTACTTC.

The CDR3 is CASSLTLGRADTGELFF. The CDR3, as DNA: TGTGCCAGCAGTTTAACGTTGGGCAGGGCTGACACCGGGGAGCTGTTTTTT. The rearrangement links TRBV28 to TRBJ2-2, with TRBD1 as a possible D gene (5 bases). V was cut by 2 bases and J by 3 bases, with 16 bases left in between. The germline V gene encodes CDR1 MDHEN and CDR2 SYDVKM. This CDR3 is built from 17 residues.

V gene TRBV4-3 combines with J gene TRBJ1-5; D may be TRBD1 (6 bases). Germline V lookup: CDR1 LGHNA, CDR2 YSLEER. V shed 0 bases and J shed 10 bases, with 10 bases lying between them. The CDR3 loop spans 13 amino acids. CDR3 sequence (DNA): TGCGCCAGCAGCCAAGAACAGGGATTACCCCAGCATTTT. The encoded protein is CASSQEQGLPQHF.

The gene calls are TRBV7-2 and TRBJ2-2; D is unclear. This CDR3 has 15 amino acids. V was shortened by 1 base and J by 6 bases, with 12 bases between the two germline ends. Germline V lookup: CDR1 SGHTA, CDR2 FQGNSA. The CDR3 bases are TGTGCCAGCAGCTTAGTTACCCAAGGCGCCGGGGAGCTGTTTTTT. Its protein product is CASSLVTQGAGELFF.

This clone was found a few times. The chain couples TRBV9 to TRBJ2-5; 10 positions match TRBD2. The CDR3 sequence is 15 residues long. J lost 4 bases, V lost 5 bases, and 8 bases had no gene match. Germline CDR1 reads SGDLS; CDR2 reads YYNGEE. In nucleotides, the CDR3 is TGTGCCAGCAGTATACTAGCGGGGACACGAGAGACCCAGTACTTC. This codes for CASSILAGTRETQYF.

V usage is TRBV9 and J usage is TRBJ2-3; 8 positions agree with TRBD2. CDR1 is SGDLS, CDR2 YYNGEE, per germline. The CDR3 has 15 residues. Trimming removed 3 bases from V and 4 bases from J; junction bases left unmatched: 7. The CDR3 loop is CASSARGTRADTQYF. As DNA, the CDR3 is TGTGCCAGCAGCGCTAGGGGGACTAGGGCAGATACGCAGTATTTT.

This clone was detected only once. Here the CDR3 reads CASSLMAGSIYNEQFF. The CDR3 nucleotides are TGTGCCAGCAGTTTAATGGCGGGGTCTATCTACAATGAGCAGTTCTTC. The chain combines TRBV27 with TRBJ2-1; D might be TRBD2 (6 bases). Germline V gene lookup returns CDR1 MNHEY and CDR2 SMNVEV (reference sequence). CDR3 length equals 16 residues. Trimming took off 2 bases at V and 3 bases at J, with 14 bases between the two ends.

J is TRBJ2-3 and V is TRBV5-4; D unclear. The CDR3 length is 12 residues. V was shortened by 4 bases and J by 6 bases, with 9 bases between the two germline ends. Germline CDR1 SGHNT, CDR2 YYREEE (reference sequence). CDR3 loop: CASSRLVDTQYF. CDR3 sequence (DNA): TGTGCCAGCAGCCGCCTTGTCGATACGCAGTATTTT.

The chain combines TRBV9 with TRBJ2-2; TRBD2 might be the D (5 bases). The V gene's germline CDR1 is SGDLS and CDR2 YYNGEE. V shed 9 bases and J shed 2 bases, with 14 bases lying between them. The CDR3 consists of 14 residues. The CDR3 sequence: CAKHGGLNTGELFF. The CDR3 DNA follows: TGTGCCAAACATGGAGGACTTAACACCGGGGAGCTGTTTTTT.